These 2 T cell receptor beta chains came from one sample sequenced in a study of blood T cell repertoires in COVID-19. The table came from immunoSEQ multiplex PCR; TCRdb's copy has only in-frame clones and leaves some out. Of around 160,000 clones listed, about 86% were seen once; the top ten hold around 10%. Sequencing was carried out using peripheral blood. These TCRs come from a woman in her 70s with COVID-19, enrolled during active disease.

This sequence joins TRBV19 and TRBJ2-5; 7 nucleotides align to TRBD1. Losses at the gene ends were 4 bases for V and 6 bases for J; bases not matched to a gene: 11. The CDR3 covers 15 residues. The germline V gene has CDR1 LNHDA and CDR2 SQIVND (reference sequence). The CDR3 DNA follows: TGTGCCAGTAGTACTGGTCGGGACAGCCTCAAGACCCAGTACTTC. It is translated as CASSTGRDSLKTQYF.

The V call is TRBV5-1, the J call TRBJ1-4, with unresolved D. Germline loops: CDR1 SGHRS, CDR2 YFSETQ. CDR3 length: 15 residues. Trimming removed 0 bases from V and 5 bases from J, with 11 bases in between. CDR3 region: CASSLEAEYNEKLFF. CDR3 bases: TGCGCCAGCAGCTTGGAGGCGGAATACAATGAAAAACTGTTTTTT.